These 5 T cell receptor beta chains share one sample of origin, sequenced in a study of type 1 regulatory T cells. TCRdb reprocessed the reads with MiXCR, giving one entry per CDR3 protein. The sample includes fewer than 75,000 distinct CDR3 sequences, around 49% of them seen just once. Their antigens remain unidentified. The sequenced material came from cultured non-Tr1 T cells, either the whole culture or a sorted T cell fraction (not recorded which). The receptor source for this set is a human donor in good health.

This clonotype is labeled as medium-sized (0.01 to 0.1%). The gene calls are TRBV5-1 and TRBJ1-5; D remains ambiguous. Germline V gene lookup returns CDR1 SGHRS and CDR2 YFSETQ. V lost 0 bases and J 6 bases, leaving 10 bases between the germline ends. The CDR3 extends over 14 amino acids. This chain's CDR3 is CASSLVGGSQPQHF. CDR3 bases: TGCGCCAGCAGCTTGGTCGGCGGTAGTCAGCCCCAGCATTTT.

The genes are TRBV24-1 and TRBJ2-7, with D uncertain. Germline V CDR1 and CDR2: KGHDR, SFDVKD. The CDR3 sequence is 11 residues long. The V end was cut by 1 base, the J end by 6 bases, with 3 bases between. The CDR3 bases are TGTGCCACCAGTGATTTAAGCGAGCAGTACTTC. This sequence encodes CATSDLSEQYF.

The rearrangement joins TRBV7-2 to TRBJ2-3; 8 bases match TRBD1. Germline CDR1 is SGHTA and CDR2 is FQGNSA. The V and J ends lost 4 bases and 8 bases, in that order; junction bases with no gene match: 8. The CDR3 covers 14 residues. The CDR3 DNA reads TGTGCCAGCAGCTCCGACAGGGGCCCCTTTACGCAGTATTTT. Translating gives CASSSDRGPFTQYF.

The V gene is TRBV6-1, the J gene TRBJ1-2; no definite D call. This CDR3 comprises 13 residues. Germline CDR1 MNHNS, CDR2 SASEGT. Deletions cut 8 bases from V and 5 bases from J, with 15 bases between. The DNA for the CDR3 is TGTGCCAGCGGTGGGGTAGGGCAGTATGGCTACACCTTC. The encoded protein is CASGGVGQYGYTF.

This chain links TRBV7-3 with TRBJ2-7; D remains unclear. Trimming stripped 5 bases from V and 7 bases from J, with 12 bases between. The CDR3 loop spans 12 amino acids. CDR1 and CDR2 from the germline V gene are SGHTA and FQGTGA. Here the CDR3 DNA reads TGTGCCAGCAGCCCTACCGAGATGGAGCAGTACTTC. It encodes CASSPTEMEQYF. Together with reference TRBV7-3 and TRBJ2-7, the CDR3 gives the full variable domain: GAGVSQTPSNKVTEKGKYVELRCDPISGHTALYWYRQSLGQGPEFLIYFQGTGAADDSGLPNDRFFAVRPEGSVSTLKIQRTERGDSAVYLCASSPTEMEQYFGPGTRLTVT.